The next 8 T cell receptor beta chains were all read from a single sample in a study of Ad26.COV2.S vaccination and SARS-CoV-2 variants. Measured with immunoSEQ multiplex PCR; TCRdb has only the in-frame clones, and not every one. The sample has roughly 380,000 clones, 88% seen once; the top ten hold about 3.6%. Treatment noted: about 20 received Ad26.COV2.S at low or high dose, single or two shots; 5 received placebo; per-sample allocation not given. Collection of the samples took place on day 63 after the first injection of vaccine or placebo. This specimen consisted of peripheral blood, obtained in a trial of Ad26.COV2.S vaccine versus placebo. These receptors came from a person aged 18 to 59 who received the Ad26.COV2.S COVID-19 vaccine or a placebo.

The chain couples TRBV24-1 to TRBJ1-2; D call uncertain. V shed 4 bases and J shed 2 bases, with 16 bases lying between them. This CDR3 has 16 residues. Germline V CDR1 and CDR2: KGHDR, SFDVKD. The CDR3 coding sequence is TGTGCCACCAGTGACCCCTCGTCGACGGGGAACTATGGCTACACCTTC. This sequence encodes CATSDPSSTGNYGYTF.

The rearrangement links TRBV6-5 to TRBJ2-7; D may match TRBD1 or TRBD2 (5 bases each). CDR3 length equals 16 residues. CDR1 and CDR2 (germline): MNHEY, SVGAGI. Between the trimmed V and J ends, which lost 2 bases and 5 bases, there was a span of 19 bases. The CDR3 loop reads CASSYLRDGIRNEQYF. The CDR3 DNA is TGTGCCAGCAGTTACCTCCGGGACGGGATTCGGAACGAGCAGTACTTC.

This clone was detected a few times. V usage is TRBV7-9 and J usage is TRBJ2-7; TRBD1 aligns across 10 bases. V dropped 7 bases and J dropped 2; count of bases not matched to a gene: 8. The CDR3 runs to 15 residues. Germline V gene data show CDR1 as SEHNR and CDR2 as FQNEAQ (reference sequence). The CDR3 nucleotides read TGTGCCAGCACGTCCCGGGACAGGGGAGCCTACGAGCAGTACTTC. It yields the protein CASTSRDRGAYEQYF.

The V gene is TRBV7-2, the J gene TRBJ2-2; 13 bases are a match to TRBD2. The germline V gene encodes CDR1 SGHTA and CDR2 FQGNSA. This CDR3 comprises 16 residues. The J segment lost 3 bases and the V segment lost 5 bases, leaving 3 bases of the junction unmatched. The CDR3 DNA reads TGTGCCAGCAGCACGGGACTAGCGGGATACACCGGGGAGCTGTTTTTT. Translation gives CASSTGLAGYTGELFF.

This clone has only one observation. This sequence joins TRBV5-1 and TRBJ2-1; TRBD1 matches at 7 bases. The CDR3 sequence is 14 residues long. V was pared by 3 bases and J by 8 bases, with 8 bases of the junction left unmatched. Looked up from germline, CDR1 is SGHRS and CDR2 is YFSETQ. Here the CDR3 reads CASSYTGTAHEQFF. The CDR3, as DNA: TGCGCCAGCAGCTATACCGGGACAGCCCATGAGCAGTTCTTC.

Only a few counts were recorded for this clone. The rearrangement joins TRBV7-8 to TRBJ2-2; perhaps TRBD2 as D (6 bases). The V gene's germline CDR1 is SGHVS and CDR2 FQNEAQ. V lost 0 bases and J 1 base, leaving 6 bases between the germline ends. The CDR3 extends over 15 amino acids. CDR3 amino acids: CASSLAGGNTGELFF. The CDR3, as DNA: TGTGCCAGCAGCTTAGCGGGGGGGAACACCGGGGAGCTGTTTTTT.

The rearrangement joins TRBV6-2 or TRBV6-3 to TRBJ1-2; 9 bases fit TRBD1. The CDR3 has 13 residues. With 4 bases clipped from V and 6 bases from J, the junction kept 3 bases outside the gene matches. From germline, CDR1 is MNHEY and CDR2 SVGEGT. This chain's CDR3 is CASSLTGGHGYTF. In DNA form, the CDR3 reads TGTGCCAGCAGTTTGACAGGGGGGCATGGCTACACCTTC.

The genes are TRBV7-2 and TRBJ1-6, with 7 bases that match TRBD1. The ends lost 5 bases at V and 12 bases at J; junction bases unmatched: 7. The CDR3 totals 13 residues. Germline CDR1 and CDR2: SGHTA and FQGNSA. The CDR3 spells CASSLGQQGPLHF. The CDR3, as DNA: TGTGCCAGCAGCCTGGGACAGCAAGGACCCCTCCACTTT.